One sample yielded the 20 T cell receptor beta chains listed below, sequenced in a study of T-cell reconstitution after alpha-beta-depleted transplantation in children. Unique molecular identifiers were incorporated during preparation of the TCRbeta library. TCRdb fed the PCR reads into MiXCR, producing one record per CDR3 protein. The sample has 600,000 to 800,000 distinct CDR3 sequences; roughly 14% are singletons. The input for sequencing was PBMCs, taken before TCRalphabeta/CD19-depleted stem cell transplant. Receptor source: a girl aged 2 to 9 with congenital amegakaryocytic thrombocytopenia, due to receive a stem cell transplant.

The chain uses TRBV29-1 and TRBJ2-3, with a weak D call TRBD1 (5 bases). From germline, CDR1 is SQVTM and CDR2 ANQGSEA. Deletions cut 8 bases from V and 4 bases from J, with 13 bases between. CDR3 length: 12 amino acids. DNA for the CDR3: TGCAGCACAAGACAGACCTCAGATACGCAGTATTTT. Encoded protein: CSTRQTSDTQYF.

This CDR3 is CASSLTGTATYEQYF. The CDR3 nucleotides are TGTGCCAGCAGTTTGACCGGGACTGCGACCTACGAGCAGTACTTC. The rearrangement uses TRBV6-5 and TRBJ2-7; a weak D match, TRBD2 (6 bases). This CDR3 contains 15 residues. Germline V gene lookup returns CDR1 MNHEY and CDR2 SVGAGI. Trimming pared 4 bases from V and 2 bases from J, leaving 15 bases between.

This clonotype was counted ten times or more. The chain combines TRBV5-1 with TRBJ2-3; tentatively, D is TRBD2 (5 bases). Germline V lookup: CDR1 SGHRS, CDR2 YFSETQ. V was trimmed by 4 bases and J by 1 base, leaving 16 bases between them. The CDR3 is made up of 16 amino acids. The chain's CDR3 is CASSIMAAGGTDTQYF. The CDR3 DNA is TGCGCCAGCAGCATCATGGCGGCCGGGGGCACAGATACGCAGTATTTT.

CDR3 in DNA: TGTGCCAGCACCACCGGAGGGGTTTACCTCCCAGATACGCAGTATTTT. It specifies CASTTGGVYLPDTQYF. V usage is TRBV6-4 and J usage is TRBJ2-3; tentative D call: TRBD2 (6 bases). Trimming pared 7 bases from V and 4 bases from J, leaving 21 bases between. Germline CDR1 is MRHNA and CDR2 is SNTAGT. This CDR3 region has 16 residues.

In this sample, this clonotype turned up many times. The V gene is TRBV12-3 or TRBV12-4, the J gene TRBJ1-2, with D possibly being TRBD1 (5 bases). CDR3 length equals 15 residues. The ends were cut back, 7 bases at V and 2 bases at J, with 17 bases in the middle. The DNA of the CDR3 is TGTGCCAGCACCAAAGATGGGACGGCGAACTATGGCTACACCTTC. Encoded protein: CASTKDGTANYGYTF.

This clonotype was seen ten or more times. This sequence joins TRBV5-1 and TRBJ2-1; D uncertain. The CDR3 is 16 amino acids. Germline-derived CDR1 and CDR2 are SGHRS and YFSETQ. V dropped 4 bases and J dropped 2 bases, with 16 bases sitting between them. The CDR3 DNA follows: TGCGCCAGCAGCCCCCGTCCCGGAACAACCTACAATGAGCAGTTCTTC. Its translation is CASSPRPGTTYNEQFF.

The V gene is TRBV2, the J gene TRBJ2-3; no clear D gene. Trimming took 7 bases from V and 5 from J, leaving 22 bases between them. This CDR3 has 16 amino acids. CDR1 and CDR2 from the germline V gene are SNHLY and FYNNEI. The DNA for the CDR3 is TGTGCCAGCATCACCCCCCCCTTGATAGAAGGAGATACGCAGTATTTT. This translates into CASITPPLIEGDTQYF. Based on the CDR3 plus reference TRBV2 and TRBJ2-3, the full variable domain is EPEVTQTPSHQVTQMGQEVILRCVPISNHLYFYWYRQILGQKVEFLVSFYNNEISEKSEIFDDQFSVERPDGSNFTLKIRSTKLEDSAMYFCASITPPLIEGDTQYFGPGTRLTVL.

This clonotype came up many times. CDR3 residues: CASSPSGRTYNEQFF. The CDR3 bases are TGTGCCAGCTCACCTTCGGGACGGACCTACAATGAGCAGTTCTTC. This rearrangement joins TRBV18 to TRBJ2-1; D tentatively fits TRBD1 or TRBD2 (5 bases each). The ends were cut back, 3 bases at V and 2 bases at J, with 11 bases in the middle. Looked up from germline, CDR1 is KGHSH and CDR2 is LQKENI. CDR3 length equals 15 residues. Based on the CDR3 plus reference TRBV18 and TRBJ2-1, the full variable domain is NAGVMQNPRHLVRRRGQEARLRCSPMKGHSHVYWYRQLPEEGLKFMVYLQKENIIDESGMPKERFSAEFPKEGPSILRIQQVVRGDSAAYFCASSPSGRTYNEQFFGPGTRLTVL.

This clonotype was found a few times. As DNA, the CDR3 is TGCAGCGGTTCTGTAGCGGGAGGGCCGTGGGCTACTGAGCAGTTCTTC. Encoded protein: CSGSVAGGPWATEQFF. The V call is TRBV29-1, the J call TRBJ2-1, with TRBD2 matching over 11 bases. The CDR3 sequence is 16 residues long. Germline CDR1 reads SQVTM; CDR2 reads ANQGSEA. V shed 7 bases, J shed 9 bases, and the junction held 17 bases outside the gene matches.

This clonotype was found once. A much larger clone lies one base from this, so it may be a read error. The genes are TRBV3-1 and TRBJ1-1; no reliable D call. V was shortened by 5 bases and J by 1 base, with 11 bases between the two germline ends. There are 14 residues in the CDR3. Germline V CDR1 and CDR2: LGHDT, YNNKEL (reference sequence). For the CDR3, the DNA is TGTGCCAGCAGCATCCAGGCCGGGAACACTGAAGCTTTCTTT. Translated: CASSIQAGNTEAFF.

The chain couples TRBV7-6 to TRBJ2-7, with TRBD2 as a possible D gene (6 bases). The CDR3 is 13 amino acids. The V and J ends lost 1 base and 11 bases respectively, with 15 bases between them. Germline CDR1 SGHVS, CDR2 FNYEAQ. For the CDR3, the DNA is TGTGCCAGCAGCTTAGAGGACGCGGGGTCGAAGTACTTC. It encodes CASSLEDAGSKYF.

The sample holds a few counts of this clonotype. The CDR3 DNA is TGCAGTGCTAGAGACTTCTCGGACAGGGGGCTTTGGAACGAGCAGTACTTC. Its protein product is CSARDFSDRGLWNEQYF. The rearrangement links TRBV20-1 to TRBJ2-7; 11 bases are a match to TRBD1. The V and J ends lost 0 bases and 5 bases, in that order; junction bases with no gene match: 12. Germline V gene sequence: CDR1 DFQATT, CDR2 SNEGSKA (reference sequence). The CDR3 spans 17 residues.

This clonotype was counted many times. The J gene is TRBJ1-2, the V gene TRBV5-1; no clear D. CDR1 is SGHRS, CDR2 YFSETQ, per germline. V was shortened by 4 bases and J by 6 bases, with 13 bases between the two germline ends. This CDR3 is built from 13 residues. The CDR3 protein is CASSTGLKDGYTF. CDR3 DNA: TGCGCCAGCAGCACCGGGTTAAAGGATGGCTACACCTTC.

The sample holds many counts of this clonotype. The V call is TRBV5-1, the J call TRBJ2-7; D is unresolved. This CDR3 region has 12 residues. V lost 4 bases and J 4 bases, leaving 9 bases between the germline ends. From germline, CDR1 is SGHRS and CDR2 YFSETQ. CDR3 bases: TGCGCCAGCAGCCCAGGAATGTACGAGCAGTACTTC. Encoded protein: CASSPGMYEQYF.

The chain is built from TRBV7-9 and TRBJ2-1; 9 bases align to TRBD1. The V gene's germline CDR1 is SEHNR and CDR2 FQNEAQ (reference sequence). This CDR3 has 17 amino acids. Trimming removed 4 bases from V and 4 bases from J; junction bases left unmatched: 11. Here the CDR3 DNA reads TGTGCCAGCAGCTCCGAAAGGACAGGGGTAGGGTACAATGAGCAGTTCTTC. As protein: CASSSERTGVGYNEQFF.

This clonotype was counted ten times or more. The chain joins TRBV7-9 to TRBJ1-5; D ambiguous. This CDR3 contains 12 residues. CDR1 is SEHNR and CDR2 is FQNEAQ in the germline V gene (reference sequence). V was trimmed by 1 base and J by 10 bases, leaving 8 bases between them. In DNA form, the CDR3 reads TGTGCCAGCAGCTTAGGTACGGAACCCCAGCATTTT. Its translation: CASSLGTEPQHF.

The chain has TRBV19 and TRBJ2-7; 7 bases fit TRBD1. This CDR3 is built from 13 residues. Per germline, CDR1 LNHDA and CDR2 SQIVND (reference sequence). The junction had 6 bases not matched to a gene; V was cut back by 5 bases and J by 5 bases. CDR3 loop: CASSAQGPHEQYF. CDR3 bases: TGTGCCAGTAGTGCACAGGGGCCCCACGAGCAGTACTTC.

This clonotype was seen ten or more times. The V call is TRBV18, the J call TRBJ2-5; D is undetermined. The CDR3 contains 12 residues. V was shortened by 3 bases and J by 5 bases, with 7 bases between the two germline ends. Germline CDR1 reads KGHSH; CDR2 reads LQKENI. The chain's CDR3 is CASSPFVETQYF. As DNA, the CDR3 is TGTGCCAGCTCACCGTTCGTCGAGACCCAGTACTTC. The full variable domain, in which reference TRBV18 and TRBJ2-5 provide the parts outside the CDR3, is NAGVMQNPRHLVRRRGQEARLRCSPMKGHSHVYWYRQLPEEGLKFMVYLQKENIIDESGMPKERFSAEFPKEGPSILRIQQVVRGDSAAYFCASSPFVETQYFGPGTRLLVL.

The chain recombines TRBV28 with TRBJ2-7; 13 bases are a match to TRBD2. The CDR3 runs 16 residues. The germline gives CDR1 MDHEN, CDR2 SYDVKM. The trim removed 11 bases at V and 0 bases at J, leaving 10 bases unmatched. CDR3 nucleotides: TGTGCCCATGGGACTAGCGGGACCCTAAGCTCCTACGAGCAGTACTTC. It codes for CAHGTSGTLSSYEQYF.

The table lists this clonotype with many counts. J is TRBJ2-3 and V is TRBV6-1; 8 positions match TRBD2. The V gene end was trimmed by 5 bases and the J gene end by 3 bases; junction bases not matched to a gene: 10. There are 16 residues in the CDR3. Germline-derived CDR1 and CDR2 are MNHNS and SASEGT. The CDR3 sequence is CASSPGVAGLTDTQYF. CDR3 coding DNA: TGTGCCAGCAGTCCGGGGGTAGCGGGACTAACAGATACGCAGTATTTT.